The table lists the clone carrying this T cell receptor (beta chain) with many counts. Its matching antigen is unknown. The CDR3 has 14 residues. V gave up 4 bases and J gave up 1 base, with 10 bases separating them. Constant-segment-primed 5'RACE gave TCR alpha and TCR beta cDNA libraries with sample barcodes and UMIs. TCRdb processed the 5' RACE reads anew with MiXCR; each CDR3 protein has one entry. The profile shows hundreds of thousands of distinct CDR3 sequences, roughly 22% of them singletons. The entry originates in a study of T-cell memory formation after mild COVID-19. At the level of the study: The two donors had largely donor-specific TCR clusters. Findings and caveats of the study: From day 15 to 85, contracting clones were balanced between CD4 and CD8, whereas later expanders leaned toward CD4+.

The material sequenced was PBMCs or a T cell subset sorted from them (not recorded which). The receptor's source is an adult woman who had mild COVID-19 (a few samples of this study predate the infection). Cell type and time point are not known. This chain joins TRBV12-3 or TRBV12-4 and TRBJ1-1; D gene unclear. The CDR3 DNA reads TGTGCCAGCAGTTCAGGTTGGCGGAACACTGAAGCTTTCTTT. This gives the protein CASSSGWRNTEAFF.